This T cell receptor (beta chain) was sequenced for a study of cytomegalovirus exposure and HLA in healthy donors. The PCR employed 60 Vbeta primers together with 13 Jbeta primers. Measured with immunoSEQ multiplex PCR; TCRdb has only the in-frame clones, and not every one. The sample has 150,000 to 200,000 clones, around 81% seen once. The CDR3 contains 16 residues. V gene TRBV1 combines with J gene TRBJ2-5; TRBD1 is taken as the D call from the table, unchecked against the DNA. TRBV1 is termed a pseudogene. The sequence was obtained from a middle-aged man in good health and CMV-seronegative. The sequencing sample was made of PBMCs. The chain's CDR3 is CTSSQGYRASQETQYF. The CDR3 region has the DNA TGCACCAGCAGCCAGGGGTACAGGGCGAGCCAAGAGACCCAGTACTTC.